The rows below give T cell receptor beta chains drawn from one sample of a study of T-cell reconstitution after alpha-beta-depleted transplantation in children. TCRdb ran MiXCR on the PCR reads and lists one entry per CDR3 protein. The table includes roughly 220,000 distinct CDR3 sequences, roughly a tenth detected once. The input for sequencing was PBMCs from the stem cell graft donor, taken from the stem cell graft. These TCRs come from a human donor who donated a stem cell graft to a child with SCID. CDR3s include the opening cysteine and the closing phenylalanine or tryptophan. The D gene is left open where the match is weak. Rows may omit the clone size; those that give it use once, few, many or a size class.

J,V,length,size,D,DNA,CDR3
TRBJ1-2,TRBV10-3,13,many,NA,TGTGCCATCAGTGACGGGGGGCCATATGGCTACACCTTC,CAISDGGPYGYTF
TRBJ2-3,TRBV20-1,13,many,NA,TGCAGTGCCTACAGGGATTCGGGTGATACGCAGTATTTT,CSAYRDSGDTQYF
TRBJ2-1,TRBV5-1,14,NA,NA,TGCGCCAGCAGCTTACAGGTCTCCTACAATGAGCAGTTCTTC,CASSLQVSYNEQFF
TRBJ2-2,TRBV12-3/TRBV12-4,14,many,NA,TGTGCCAGCAGTTTCGACGGGAGCACCGGGGAGCTGTTTTTT,CASSFDGSTGELFF
TRBJ2-3,TRBV20-1,13,many,NA,TGCAGTGCTGGGAGCCCGGGACTCAACCTAAAGTATTTT,CSAGSPGLNLKYF
TRBJ1-6,TRBV11-2,19,many,NA,TGTGCCAGCAGCTCCTCCGGACGGGGCGCTTACTCCTATAATTCACCCCTCCACTTT,CASSSSGRGAYSYNSPLHF
TRBJ2-5,TRBV10-3,13,few,NA,TGTGCCATCAGTATGACAGCGTCGGAGACCCAGTACTTC,CAISMTASETQYF
TRBJ2-1,TRBV5-1,16,many,TRBD1,TGCGCCAGCAGCTTGGGTAGGGACAGAAATCTTCGGGAGCAGTTCTTC,CASSLGRDRNLREQFF
TRBJ1-4,TRBV19,11,NA,NA,TGTGCCAGTAGTATGGGCAGGTCGTTGTTTTTT,CASSMGRSLFF
TRBJ1-1,TRBV20-1,13,many,NA,TGCAGTGCTAGTCGGCAGCCGAACACTGAAGCTTTCTTT,CSASRQPNTEAFF
TRBJ2-7,TRBV5-1,13,many,TRBD1,TGCGCCAGCAGCACGGACAGGGCCTACGAGCAGTACTTC,CASSTDRAYEQYF
TRBJ2-7,TRBV29-1,12,many,NA,TGCAGCGCCGCGGGACAGACCTACGAGCAGTACTTC,CSAAGQTYEQYF
TRBJ1-1,TRBV12-3/TRBV12-4,15,many,NA,TGTGCCAGCAGTTTATCCTTCCCCCGGAACACTGAAGCTTTCTTT,CASSLSFPRNTEAFF
TRBJ1-2,TRBV20-1,17,many,TRBD1,TGCAGTGCTCCCTCGTTTATTAAACAGGGGGTGCGTTATGGCTACACCTTC,CSAPSFIKQGVRYGYTF
TRBJ1-1,TRBV5-1,15,many,NA,TGCGCCAGCAGCATCAGGGGTCCCCTGAACACTGAAGCTTTCTTT,CASSIRGPLNTEAFF